Presented here are 26 T cell receptor beta chains from one specimen sequenced in a study of human T cells and chemical hapten exposure. TCRdb analysed the RACE reads with MiXCR anew, one entry per CDR3 protein. The profile shows approximately 97,000 distinct CDR3 sequences, about an eighth of them singletons. Time point specified: patch test 2, 6 weeks after DPC sensitization. Treatment meaning: therapeutic diphenylcyclopropenone sensitization with weekly scalp DPC. The specimen comprised whole blood, sampled in connection with sensitization to the hapten diphenylcyclopropenone (DPC). These receptor sequences come from a woman in her 40s with alopecia areata. Some clones in this sample may be carry-over from other donors' samples.

The rearrangement links TRBV20-1 to TRBJ2-7, with TRBD1 matching 7 bases. The germline V gene encodes CDR1 DFQATT and CDR2 SNEGSKA (reference sequence). The CDR3 runs to 12 residues. J was trimmed by 1 base and V by 6 bases; bases with no gene match: 3. CDR3 DNA sequence: TGCAGTGCACCGGGACAGTCCTACGAGCAGTACTTC. Protein sequence: CSAPGQSYEQYF.

This clonotype was picked up a small number of times. The J gene is TRBJ2-7, the V gene TRBV6-5; 7 bases fit TRBD1. Germline V CDR1 and CDR2: MNHEY, SVGAGI. With 4 bases clipped from V and 6 bases from J, the junction kept 12 bases outside the gene matches. The CDR3 totals 15 residues. The CDR3 region is CASSFSLQGLGEQYF. CDR3 coding DNA: TGTGCCAGCAGTTTCTCCTTACAGGGGCTGGGCGAGCAGTACTTC.

This clonotype was seen repeatedly, ten times or more. This chain joins TRBV7-6 and TRBJ2-6; no reliable D call. V was pared by 5 bases and J by 0 bases, with 5 bases between. From germline, CDR1 is SGHVS and CDR2 FNYEAQ. CDR3 length: 14 amino acids. CDR3 DNA sequence: TGTGCCAGCAGCCCCCGCTCTGGGGCCAACGTCCTGACTTTC. Protein sequence: CASSPRSGANVLTF.

The V gene is TRBV5-1, the J gene TRBJ2-2; 7 bases line up with TRBD2. This CDR3 has 15 amino acids. From germline, CDR1 is SGHRS and CDR2 YFSETQ. Unmatched junction bases numbered 4, after V lost 0 bases and J lost 5 bases. Here the CDR3 reads CASSLEASGTGELFF. CDR3 in DNA: TGCGCCAGCAGCTTGGAGGCTAGCGGAACCGGGGAGCTGTTTTTT. The variable domain in full, completed from reference TRBV5-1 and TRBJ2-2, reads KAGVTQTPRYLIKTRGQQVTLSCSPISGHRSVSWYQQTPGQGLQFLFEYFSETQRNKGNFPGRFSGRQFSNSRSEMNVSTLELGDSALYLCASSLEASGTGELFFGEGSRLTVL.

This clonotype was observed a few times. The chain couples TRBV2 to TRBJ2-7; D tentatively fits TRBD1 or TRBD2 (5 bases each). Trimming pared 6 bases from V and 0 bases from J, leaving 15 bases between. The germline V gene encodes CDR1 SNHLY and CDR2 FYNNEI. The CDR3 contains 15 residues. CDR3 loop: CASRIHRDLSYEQYF. DNA for the CDR3: TGTGCCAGCAGAATCCACCGGGACCTCTCCTACGAGCAGTACTTC.

This clonotype was seen a handful of times. V and J are TRBV27 and TRBJ2-1; no clear D gene. Germline CDR1 and CDR2: MNHEY and SMNVEV (reference sequence). This CDR3 has 14 amino acids. The V end lost 6 bases, the J end lost 2 bases, and 11 bases lay between the germline ends. CDR3 sequence reads: CASRPRFTYNEQFF. For the CDR3, the DNA is TGTGCCAGCAGGCCCCGATTTACCTACAATGAGCAGTTCTTC.

V gene TRBV4-3 combines with J gene TRBJ2-5, with 14 bases matching TRBD2. Germline CDR1 reads LGHNA; CDR2 reads YSLEER. The CDR3 spans 16 residues. V trimming: 3 bases; J trimming: 2 bases; junction bases outside the gene matches: 2. The CDR3 here is CASSHGTSGGQETQYF. The CDR3 DNA is TGCGCCAGCAGCCATGGGACTAGCGGGGGTCAAGAGACCCAGTACTTC.

This clonotype was detected a few times. This rearrangement joins TRBV29-1 to TRBJ2-2; tentatively, D is TRBD1 (6 bases). The CDR3 spans 11 residues. CDR1 is SQVTM and CDR2 is ANQGSEA in the germline V gene. Between the trimmed V and J ends, which lost 6 bases and 7 bases, there was a span of 9 bases. CDR3 sequence (DNA): TGCAGCGTACAGGGAAACGGGGAGCTGTTTTTT. Translated, it gives CSVQGNGELFF.

This clonotype was seen ten or more times. This sequence joins TRBV12-3 or TRBV12-4 and TRBJ1-1, with unresolved D. V lost 5 bases and J lost 1, with 17 bases in between. The CDR3 runs 16 residues. CDR3 protein: CASSLIFGRANTEAFF. The CDR3 coding sequence is TGTGCCAGCAGTCTTATATTCGGTAGGGCGAACACTGAAGCTTTCTTT.

This clonotype was observed a handful of times. The genes are TRBV20-1 and TRBJ2-7; D uncertain. CDR1 is DFQATT, CDR2 SNEGSKA, per germline (reference sequence). Trimming took off 0 bases at V and 7 bases at J, with 19 bases between the two ends. The CDR3 runs to 15 residues. The CDR3 bases are TGCAGTGCTAGAGATTATCAAGGTGGTAGTATGGAGCAGTACTTC. The encoded protein is CSARDYQGGSMEQYF.

This clonotype was recorded at least ten times. The V call is TRBV6-1, the J call TRBJ1-2; D not resolved. The CDR3 loop spans 14 amino acids. V lost 5 bases and J lost 8, with 18 bases in between. The germline V gene has CDR1 MNHNS and CDR2 SASEGT. The CDR3 reads CASSRQSHRFGYTF. The CDR3 region has the DNA TGTGCCAGCAGTCGACAATCACATCGTTTCGGCTACACCTTC.

This clonotype showed up just a few times. The chain uses TRBV7-2 and TRBJ2-1; 7 bases match TRBD2. Unmatched junction bases numbered 10, after V lost 5 bases and J lost 15 bases. The CDR3 totals 12 residues. CDR1 and CDR2 (germline): SGHTA, FQGNSA. CDR3 protein: CASSLRTRLLFF. The CDR3 nucleotides are TGTGCCAGCAGCCTTAGGACTAGGCTTCTGTTCTTC.

This clonotype was observed many times. The chain carries TRBV11-2 and TRBJ1-1; D is undetermined. Trimming stripped 1 base from V and 0 bases from J, with 9 bases between. Germline V lookup: CDR1 SGHAT, CDR2 FQNNGV. The CDR3 consists of 15 residues. CDR3 region: CASSLVSRLNTEAFF. In DNA, the CDR3 is TGTGCCAGCAGCTTAGTCAGCAGACTGAACACTGAAGCTTTCTTT.

Concerning this clonotype: This could be a read error, since a much larger clone is one nucleotide away. The V call is TRBV7-9, the J call TRBJ2-1; 11 bases agree with TRBD2. CDR1 SEHNR and CDR2 FQNEAQ come from the germline V gene (reference sequence). CDR3 length: 18 residues. V lost 0 bases, J lost 3 bases, and 7 bases stayed unmatched. The CDR3 here is CASSLAVSGRADYNEQFF. The CDR3 DNA is TGTGCCAGCAGCTTAGCTGTTAGCGGGAGGGCCGACTACAATGAGCAGTTCTTC. The full variable domain, its missing parts supplied by reference TRBV7-9 and TRBJ2-1, is DTGVSQNPRHKITKRGQNVTFRCDPISEHNRLYWYRQTLGQGPEFLTYFQNEAQLEKSRLLSDRFSAERPKGSFSTLEIQRTEQGDSAMYLCASSLAVSGRADYNEQFFGPGTRLTVL.

The sample holds many counts of this clonotype. The rearrangement uses TRBV6-5 and TRBJ1-3, with D unclear. Looked up from germline, CDR1 is MNHEY and CDR2 is SVGAGI. This CDR3 is built from 15 residues. V lost 2 bases to trimming and J lost 4 bases, with 12 bases between them. DNA for the CDR3: TGTGCCAGCAGTTACGCGCGAATGGGGGGAAACACCATATATTTT. Translation: CASSYARMGGNTIYF.

This clonotype appeared many times. The chain combines TRBV11-2 with TRBJ2-3; 7 nucleotides line up with TRBD2. CDR3 length equals 18 residues. V was clipped by 1 base and J by 1 base; unmatched bases: 11. In germline, CDR1 is SGHAT, CDR2 FQNNGV. The DNA of the CDR3 is TGTGCCAGCAGCTTAGTCCGCGGGAGATTATCGCGCACAGATACGCAGTATTTT. Translating it yields CASSLVRGRLSRTDTQYF.

This clonotype was detected many times. CDR3 bases: TGTGCCAGCAGCTTACTTTGGAGGACTAGCGGGAAGGACTCCTACAATGAGCAGTTCTTC. Protein product: CASSLLWRTSGKDSYNEQFF. J is TRBJ2-1 and V is TRBV7-9, with TRBD2 matching over 12 bases. In germline, CDR1 is SEHNR, CDR2 FQNEAQ (reference sequence). The ends lost 2 bases at V and 0 bases at J; junction bases unmatched: 11. This CDR3 spans 20 amino acids. Using reference TRBV7-9 and TRBJ2-1 for the parts outside the CDR3, the full variable domain is DTGVSQNPRHKITKRGQNVTFRCDPISEHNRLYWYRQTLGQGPEFLTYFQNEAQLEKSRLLSDRFSAERPKGSFSTLEIQRTEQGDSAMYLCASSLLWRTSGKDSYNEQFFGPGTRLTVL.

This clonotype turned up a few times. The rearrangement links TRBV7-8 to TRBJ1-2; D uncertain. Deletions cut 0 bases from V and 7 bases from J, with 12 bases between. CDR1 SGHVS and CDR2 FQNEAQ come from the germline V gene. CDR3 length: 14 residues. DNA of the CDR3: TGTGCCAGCAGCTTAGCCCAAAATTCGGGTGGCTACACCTTC. Protein sequence: CASSLAQNSGGYTF.

This rearrangement joins TRBV25-1 to TRBJ2-7, with D possibly being TRBD1 or TRBD2 (5 bases each). V lost 8 bases and J 0 bases, leaving 8 bases between the germline ends. The germline CDR1 and CDR2 sequences are MGHDK and SYGVNS. The CDR3 consists of 12 residues. DNA for the CDR3: TGTGCCAGCGGGACCGCCTCCTACGAGCAGTACTTC. Translating it yields CASGTASYEQYF.

The table lists this clonotype with many counts. V and J are TRBV6-5 and TRBJ1-6; possible D gene TRBD1, 6 bases. Germline lookup yields CDR1 MNHEY and CDR2 SVGAGI. CDR3 length equals 17 residues. V was cut by 2 bases and J by 7 bases, with 18 bases left in between. The CDR3 DNA follows: TGTGCCAGCAGTTACGCAGGTTTGGGGGCATGGAATTCACCCCTCCACTTT. It codes for CASSYAGLGAWNSPLHF.

The sample holds a few counts of this clonotype. The CDR3 loop reads CASGVRQGTTDYGYTF. The CDR3 coding sequence is TGTGCTAGTGGTGTAAGACAGGGGACTACCGACTATGGCTACACCTTC. The J gene is TRBJ1-2, the V gene TRBV12-5, with TRBD1 matching over 8 bases. With 5 bases clipped from V and 3 bases from J, the junction kept 11 bases outside the gene matches. The CDR3 runs 16 residues. Germline V gene sequence: CDR1 LGHNT, CDR2 FRNRAP. Drawing the rest from reference TRBV12-5 and TRBJ1-2, the complete variable domain is DARVTQTPRHKVTEMGQEVTMRCQPILGHNTVFWYRQTMMQGLELLAYFRNRAPLDDSGMPKDRFSAEMPDATLATLKIQPSEPRDSAVYFCASGVRQGTTDYGYTFGSGTRLTVV.

This clonotype was counted at least ten times. This chain connects TRBV7-2 to TRBJ2-3; 12 nucleotides match TRBD1. V lost 5 bases and J lost 4; bases outside the gene matches: 4. CDR3 length equals 15 residues. CDR1 is SGHTA, CDR2 FQGNSA, per germline. Here the CDR3 DNA reads TGTGCCAGCAGCGTTGGGACAGGGGGCCCAGATACGCAGTATTTT. It codes for CASSVGTGGPDTQYF.

This chain uses TRBV20-1 with TRBJ1-4, with D unclear. V was clipped by 6 bases and J by 10 bases, with 18 bases between them. This CDR3 has 13 amino acids. Germline CDR1 DFQATT, CDR2 SNEGSKA (reference sequence). CDR3 protein: CSAKRTQSTKLFF. CDR3 sequence (DNA): TGCAGTGCCAAAAGGACCCAGTCAACAAAACTGTTTTTT.

The chain carries TRBV7-9 and TRBJ2-1; D may be TRBD1 or TRBD2 (5 bases each). Germline CDR1 SEHNR, CDR2 FQNEAQ (reference sequence). The germline V and J ends were trimmed by 7 bases and 4 bases, with 14 bases remaining between them. The CDR3 loop spans 14 amino acids. The CDR3 DNA reads TGTGCCAGCACCGCGTCGGGGACGTACAATGAGCAGTTCTTC. As protein: CASTASGTYNEQFF.

This clonotype was found a few times. The chain has TRBV10-3 and TRBJ1-2; 9 nucleotides align to TRBD1. The J segment lost 2 bases and the V segment lost 5 bases, leaving 6 bases of the junction unmatched. The CDR3 totals 15 residues. Germline CDR1 is ENHRY and CDR2 is SYGVKD. The CDR3 region is CAISRAGTGNYGYTF. The CDR3 coding sequence is TGTGCCATCAGTAGGGCCGGGACAGGGAACTATGGCTACACCTTC.

About this clonotype itself: One base away lies a much larger clone, so this may be a sequencing read error. This chain connects TRBV29-1 to TRBJ2-1; tentatively, D is TRBD2 (5 bases). The CDR3 is made up of 13 amino acids. CDR1 and CDR2 (germline): SQVTM, ANQGSEA. DNA of the CDR3: TGCAGAGTTGAGGCGCAAGGAGGTAATGAGCAGTTCTTC. Protein product: CRVEAQGGNEQFF.